This T cell receptor (beta chain) was captured in a study of blood T cell repertoires in COVID-19. Background on the study: The cDNA or gDNA used as material had been derived from T cells, B-cell-depleted T cells, or PBMCs.

Clones were read by immunoSEQ multiplex PCR, and TCRdb kept only the in-frame ones, dropping some. The table records some 89,000 clones, more than 60% of them present only once. The CDR3 has 13 amino acids. Trimming left V 2 bases short and J 6 bases short, with 7 bases between. The germline V gene has CDR1 ENHRY and CDR2 SYGVKD. The V and J genes are TRBV10-3 and TRBJ2-2; D remains unclear. The sequenced sample was peripheral blood. The receptor was derived from a man between 65 and 85 years old with acute or convalescent COVID-19. CDR3 loop: CAISEGGAGELFF. The CDR3 DNA is TGTGCCATCAGTGAGGGTGGAGCCGGGGAGCTGTTTTTT.